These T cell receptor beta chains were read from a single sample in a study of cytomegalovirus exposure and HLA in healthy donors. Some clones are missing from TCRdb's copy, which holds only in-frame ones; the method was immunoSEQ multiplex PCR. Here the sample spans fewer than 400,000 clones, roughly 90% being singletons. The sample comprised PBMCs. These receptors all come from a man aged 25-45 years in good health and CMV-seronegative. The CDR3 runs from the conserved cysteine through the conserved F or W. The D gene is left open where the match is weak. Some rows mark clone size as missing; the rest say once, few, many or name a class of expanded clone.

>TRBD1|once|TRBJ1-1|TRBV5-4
CASSRDRAGLRTNTEAFF
TGTGCCAGCAGCCGAGACAGGGCCGGACTACGCACGAACACTGAAGCTTTCTTT
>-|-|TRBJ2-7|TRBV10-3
CAISDRGQSSYEQYF
TGTGCCATCAGTGACAGGGGCCAAAGCTCCTACGAGCAGTACTTC
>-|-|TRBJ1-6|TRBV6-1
CASSEAGHSPLHF
TGTGCCAGCAGTGAGGCGGGCCACTCACCCCTCCACTTT
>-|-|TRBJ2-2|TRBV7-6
CASSLPARENTGELFF
TGTGCCAGCAGCTTACCAGCGAGGGAGAACACCGGGGAGCTGTTTTTT
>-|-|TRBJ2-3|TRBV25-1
CASSEYNTGTDTQYF
TGTGCCAGCAGTGAATACAATACAGGCACAGATACGCAGTATTTT
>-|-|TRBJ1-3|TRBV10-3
CAINGASSGNTIYF
TGTGCCATCAATGGTGCGAGCTCTGGAAACACCATATATTTT
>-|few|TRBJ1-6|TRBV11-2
CASSLARGSYNSPLHF
TGTGCCAGCAGCTTAGCGCGGGGATCCTATAATTCACCCCTCCACTTT
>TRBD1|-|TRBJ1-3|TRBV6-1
CASHRGSSGNTIYF
TGTGCCAGCCACAGGGGATCGTCTGGAAACACCATATATTTT
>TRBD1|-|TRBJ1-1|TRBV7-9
CASSLGGQGKNGTEAFF
TGTGCCAGCAGCTTAGGAGGACAGGGAAAGAATGGCACTGAAGCTTTCTTT
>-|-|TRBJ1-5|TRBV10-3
CAIRSQGGQPQHF
TGTGCCATCAGATCGCAGGGAGGTCAGCCCCAGCATTTT
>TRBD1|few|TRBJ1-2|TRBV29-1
CSADRVHGYTF
TGCAGCGCCGACAGGGTACATGGCTACACCTTC
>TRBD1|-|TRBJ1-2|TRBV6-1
CASSEARTGEMNGYTF
TGTGCCAGCAGTGAAGCGAGGACAGGGGAAATGAATGGCTACACCTTC
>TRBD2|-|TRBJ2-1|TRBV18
CASSPPSGGFGEQFF
TGTGCCAGCTCACCACCGAGCGGGGGGTTTGGTGAGCAGTTCTTC
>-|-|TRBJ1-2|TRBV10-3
CAISESGAHGYTF
TGTGCCATCAGTGAGTCAGGGGCCCATGGCTACACCTTC
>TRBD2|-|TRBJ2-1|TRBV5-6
CASSLGLASGGGEQFF
TGTGCCAGCAGCTTGGGTTTGGCTAGCGGGGGAGGTGAGCAGTTCTTC
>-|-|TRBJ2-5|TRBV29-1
CSVDRGRGQETQYF
TGCAGCGTCGACCGGGGGCGGGGGCAAGAGACCCAGTACTTC
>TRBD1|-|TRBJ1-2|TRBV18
CASSPLKPGQAANYGYTF
TGTGCCAGCTCACCGTTAAAACCGGGACAGGCAGCTAACTATGGCTACACCTTC
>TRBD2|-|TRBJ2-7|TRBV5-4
CASRRGSSGAGEQYF
TGTGCCAGCAGAAGAGGGTCTAGCGGGGCTGGGGAGCAGTACTTC
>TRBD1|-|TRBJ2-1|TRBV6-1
CASSAAVGTGNNEQFF
TGTGCCAGCAGTGCAGCCGTCGGGACAGGGAACAATGAGCAGTTCTTC
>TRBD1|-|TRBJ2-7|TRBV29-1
CSVVGDRGLTYEQYF
TGCAGCGTTGTGGGGGACAGGGGGCTAACCTACGAGCAGTACTTC
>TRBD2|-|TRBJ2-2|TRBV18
CASSPRGLGFANTGELFF
TGTGCCAGCTCACCTCGGGGACTAGGCTTCGCGAACACCGGGGAGCTGTTTTTT
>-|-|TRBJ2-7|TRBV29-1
CSVVQGRSYEQYF
TGCAGCGTTGTCCAGGGGCGCTCCTACGAGCAGTACTTC
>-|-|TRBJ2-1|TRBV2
CASAGYSYNEQFF
TGTGCCAGCGCAGGATACTCCTACAATGAGCAGTTCTTC
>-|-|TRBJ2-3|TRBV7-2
CASSLGYGGRTDTQYF
TGTGCCAGCAGCTTAGGATACGGGGGGCGCACAGATACGCAGTATTTT
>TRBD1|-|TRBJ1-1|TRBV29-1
CSVVGQMNTEAFF
TGCAGCGTTGTGGGACAGATGAACACTGAAGCTTTCTTT
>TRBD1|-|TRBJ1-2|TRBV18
CASSPAGTGHGYTF
TGTGCCAGCTCACCGGCGGGGACAGGGCATGGCTACACCTTC
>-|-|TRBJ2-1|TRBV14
CASSQGPSYNEQFF
TGTGCCAGCAGCCAGGGCCCCTCCTACAATGAGCAGTTCTTC
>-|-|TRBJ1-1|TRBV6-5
CASRQVRNTEAFF
TGTGCCAGCAGGCAGGTGCGGAACACTGAAGCTTTCTTT
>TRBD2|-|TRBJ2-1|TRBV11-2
CASSLEVRLAGNNEQFF
TGTGCCAGCAGCTTAGAGGTTCGACTAGCGGGGAACAATGAGCAGTTCTTC
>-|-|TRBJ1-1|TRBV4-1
CASSPILRGTEAFF
TGCGCCAGCAGCCCAATACTCAGGGGCACTGAAGCTTTCTTT
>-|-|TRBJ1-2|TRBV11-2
CASSLGGSNYGYTF
TGTGCCAGCAGCTTAGGCGGCAGTAACTATGGCTACACCTTC
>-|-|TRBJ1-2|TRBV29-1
CSVGTQNYGYTF
TGCAGCGTTGGGACTCAGAACTATGGCTACACCTTC
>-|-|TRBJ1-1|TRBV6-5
CASSTGLRSNTEAFF
TGTGCCAGCAGCACAGGGTTGAGGTCGAACACTGAAGCTTTCTTT
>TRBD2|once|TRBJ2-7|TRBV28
CASSLPGLAGYEQYF
TGTGCCAGCAGTCTCCCCGGACTAGCGGGGTACGAGCAGTACTTC